This T cell receptor beta chain was captured in a study of T cell responses to AZD1222 COVID-19 vaccine (dated by TCRdb to the early 2020s). Broadly, across the study: A total of roughly 240 trial participants underwent TCR sequencing, of whom 207 received two doses of AZD1222 and roughly 25 received two doses of the MenACWY control vaccine. Trial participants were enrolled into age subgroups of 18-55, 56-69 and 70-plus years, which contained roughly 140, 27 and 60 TCR-sequenced participants, respectively.

Results the study describes overall, beyond this receptor: Only five to seven AZD1222 recipients were SARS-CoV-2 seropositive at baseline, limiting conclusions about previously exposed vaccinees. Because no day 14 peak-response samples were available, the repertoires could be characterized only after the peak T cell response. Epitopes outside the regions mutated in the B.1.351 and B.1.1.7 variants were reportedly recognized by nearly half of the unique spike-specific TCRs. Spike-specific TCR breadth and depth rose significantly after two AZD1222 doses compared with day 0 and with MenACWY recipients. In the small 56-69-year group, the increase in depth fell short of significance, most likely because of low power. Participants were mostly white British and included more females than males, and it was suggested by the authors that clonal diversity may have been underestimated. Vaccine-associated CD4 TCRs spanned the whole spike protein, with dominant responses in regions 160-218 and 743-854.

According to the study, the label for this sample's time point signals: about 28 days (+/-7) after the second vaccine dose. AZD1222 recipients whose second dose came at about 4 weeks and those whose second dose came at about 12 weeks were combined into one group, since spike-specific TCR depth and breadth did not differ between the two schedules. Vaccinee samples came from UK trials COV001 and COV002, including a single-blind randomized controlled phase 2/3 trial of AZD1222 (ChAdOx1 nCoV-19) in healthy adults. Trial participant PBMC samples were collected at day 0 and day 28 after the second dose for TCRbeta chain sequencing. The CDR3 regions of human TCRbeta chains were subjected to immunosequencing. Processing in the source paper ran as follows. Repertoire TCRs were matched against a reference library of SARS-CoV-2-specific TCRs generated with the MIRA antigen-specificity platform. Breadth meant the fraction of unique TCRs that were SARS-CoV-2-associated, whereas depth meant the fraction of total T cells that were SARS-CoV-2-associated. Using the MIRA data, each spike-specific TCR was assigned both to the spike region to which the TCR was reactive and to a CD4 or CD8 class. Log10-transformed breadth and depth values were compared by one-way ANOVA with Sidak's multiple comparisons tests. What TCRdb holds here is the immuneACCESS table cut down to in-frame rearrangements. Part of the clones is not present; checked against another copy, under half of the missing clones reflect an unresolved V gene, and the others are unexplained. V and J calls and clone size are those listed in that table; D and trimming were worked out from the DNA. Across this sample there are around 150,000 clones, with around 90% seen only once. Together, the top ten hold 1% to 1.5% of the sample.

This clone was picked up a small number of times. The specificity of this receptor is unknown. Base qualities are not at hand, and no much larger clone is one base apart. This receptor was taken from an adult who received the AZD1222 COVID-19 vaccine. Here the sequenced sample was peripheral blood, taken 28 days after the second AZD1222 dose.

DNA sequence: TGTGCCAGCAGCCAAGAGGCCAGGGTCTCTGGAAACACCATATATTTT. The translation is CASSQEARVSGNTIYF. Here the chain combines TRBV4-2 and TRBJ1-3; the D segment could be TRBD1, given 5 matching bases. Trimming takes 0 bases from V and 0 bases from J, and the germline ends sit 9 bases apart. For CDR1 and CDR2, the germline V gene lists LGHNA and YNFKEQ. The cysteine opens and the phenylalanine closes a CDR3 of 16 amino acids. The only DNA kept is the CDR3, 48 bases in frame from the first base.